These 14 T cell receptor beta chains came from one sample sequenced in a study of T cells in Graves' hyperthyroidism and ophthalmopathy. Amplified TCR beta CDR3 regions came from RNA transcripts. TCR CDR3 underwent first-round RT-PCR with the HTBI primer set. Each CDR3 protein gets one entry after TCRdb re-called the multiplex PCR reads with MiXCR. The repertoire holds under 350,000 distinct CDR3 sequences, around a fifth seen once, with about 50% in the top ten. The specimen was blood. All receptors come from a woman between 50 and 59 years old with Graves' hyperthyroidism.

This clonotype was seen only a few times. A single base separates this from a much larger clone, so it may be a read error. As the CDR3 is not closed by the conserved phenylalanine or tryptophan, this likely results from a read error. The V and J genes are TRBV29-1 and TRBJ1-2; D call uncertain. V dropped 3 bases and J dropped 6 bases, with 5 bases sitting between them. This CDR3 has 10 residues. The germline V gene encodes CDR1 SQVTM and CDR2 ANQGSEA. In DNA form, the CDR3 reads TGCAGCGTTGACGGCGATGGCTACACCCTC. Translation gives CSVDGDGYTL.

This clonotype was picked up a small number of times. V is TRBV7-9 and J is TRBJ1-1; unclear D gene. Trimming took 4 bases from V and 2 from J, leaving 11 bases between them. Germline assignment: CDR1 SEHNR and CDR2 FQNEAQ (reference sequence). This CDR3 spans 14 amino acids. The CDR3 spells CASSSSGQNTEAFF. The CDR3 DNA reads TGTGCCAGCAGCTCCTCCGGGCAAAACACTGAAGCTTTCTTT.

This sequence joins TRBV6-9 and TRBJ2-5; 10 bases match TRBD2. The CDR3 covers 17 residues. With V trimmed by 3 bases and J by 4 bases, 11 bases remained unmatched. Germline V gene sequence: CDR1 MNHGY, CDR2 SVAAGI. The CDR3 here is CASSYRASGGIGETQYF. The DNA for the CDR3 is TGTGCCAGCAGTTACAGGGCTAGCGGGGGAATTGGAGAGACCCAGTACTTC.

This clonotype was recorded many times. The chain joins TRBV10-1 to TRBJ2-7; 9 bases are a match to TRBD1. The CDR3 consists of 14 residues. The germline V gene has CDR1 WNHNN and CDR2 SYGVQD (reference sequence). V was clipped by 4 bases and J by 5 bases; unmatched bases: 6. The CDR3 spells CASSAGTGLDEQYF. The CDR3 DNA reads as TGCGCCAGCAGTGCAGGGACAGGGCTCGACGAGCAGTACTTC.

In this sample, this clonotype turned up many times. The rearrangement links TRBV7-2 to TRBJ2-5; D gene uncertain. The CDR3 loop spans 14 amino acids. The germline gives CDR1 SGHTA, CDR2 FQGNSA. V was trimmed by 1 base and J by 10 bases, leaving 16 bases between them. CDR3 coding DNA: TGTGCCAGCAGCTTAGGCTCCGGTCTGGACGTCCAGTACTTC. Its protein product is CASSLGSGLDVQYF.

This clonotype was recorded a few times. V gene TRBV18 combines with J gene TRBJ2-3; 12 bases line up with TRBD2. CDR1 KGHSH and CDR2 LQKENI come from the germline V gene. The CDR3 is 16 amino acids. With V trimmed by 8 bases and J by 7 bases, 13 bases remained unmatched. The CDR3 DNA sequence: TGTGCCAGCCCATCTGACGCGACTAGCGGGAGTAATACGCAGTATTTT. Translated: CASPSDATSGSNTQYF.

This clonotype was observed many times. For the CDR3, the DNA is TGTGCCAGCAGTGAAAGGCAGGGAGGCTATGGCTACACCTTC. As protein: CASSERQGGYGYTF. V is TRBV2 and J is TRBJ1-2; TRBD1 is a possible D gene (5 bases). Germline CDR1 reads SNHLY; CDR2 reads FYNNEI. V lost 2 bases to trimming and J lost 4 bases, with 11 bases between them. The CDR3 totals 14 residues.

This rearrangement joins TRBV5-4 to TRBJ2-7; D might be TRBD2 (6 bases). The CDR3 spans 15 residues. Trimming removed 3 bases from V and 5 bases from J, with 18 bases in between. The germline gives CDR1 SGHNT, CDR2 YYREEE (reference sequence). The CDR3 region has the DNA TGTGCCAGCAGCTCGGAGGGCTTAGTGGGGGACGAGCAGTACTTC. Translating it yields CASSSEGLVGDEQYF.

This clonotype was counted at least ten times. V usage is TRBV30 and J usage is TRBJ1-5; 9 nucleotides align to TRBD1. The CDR3 consists of 15 residues. Germline lookup yields CDR1 GTSNPN and CDR2 SVGIG (reference sequence). V was clipped by 4 bases and J by 3 bases; unmatched bases: 7. CDR3: CAWNPGTGYNQPQHF. CDR3 nucleotide sequence: TGTGCCTGGAACCCCGGGACAGGGTACAATCAGCCCCAGCATTTT.

This clonotype was recorded many times. V is TRBV5-8 and J is TRBJ2-7; 10 positions agree with TRBD1. The CDR3 spans 15 residues. Germline V gene sequence: CDR1 SGHTS, CDR2 YDEGEE. V dropped 3 bases and J dropped 3; count of bases not matched to a gene: 6. DNA for the CDR3: TGTGCCAGCAGCTCGGGACAGGGGCTTTACTACGAGCAGTACTTC. Protein sequence: CASSSGQGLYYEQYF.

This clonotype was seen many times. V and J are TRBV5-4 and TRBJ2-7, with D maybe TRBD1 (6 bases). V lost 0 bases, J lost 2 bases, and 9 bases lay in between. CDR1 and CDR2 (germline): SGHNT, YYREEE (reference sequence). The CDR3 covers 14 residues. The CDR3: CASSLGSGAYEQYF. CDR3 DNA sequence: TGTGCCAGCAGCTTGGGGTCAGGGGCCTACGAGCAGTACTTC.

This clonotype was counted at least ten times. Here the CDR3 DNA reads TGTGCCATCACGCCCTCGACAGGAGCCTACGAGCAGTACTTC. Amino acids: CAITPSTGAYEQYF. The rearrangement uses TRBV2 and TRBJ2-7; D possibly corresponds to TRBD1 (6 bases). The CDR3 runs 14 residues. Germline loops: CDR1 SNHLY, CDR2 FYNNEI. The V gene lost 10 bases and the J gene lost 2 bases, with 18 bases spanning the gap.

The sample holds many counts of this clonotype. The chain has TRBV28 and TRBJ1-2, with a tentative D call TRBD1 (6 bases). Germline V gene data show CDR1 as MDHEN and CDR2 as SYDVKM. This CDR3 is built from 14 residues. V lost 5 bases and J lost 6, with 16 bases in between. As DNA, the CDR3 is TGTGCCAGCAGTATTACAGGGAAAGGGGATGGCTACACCTTC. This codes for CASSITGKGDGYTF.

In this sample, this clonotype turned up many times. The chain couples TRBV14 to TRBJ1-1; D not certain. There are 15 residues in the CDR3. Trimming shortened V by 4 bases and J by 3 bases, and 15 bases separated the two germline ends. The germline V gene has CDR1 SGHDN and CDR2 FVKESK. This CDR3 is CASSRGVGTDTEAFF. The CDR3 DNA follows: TGTGCCAGCAGCCGAGGCGTGGGAACCGACACTGAAGCTTTCTTT.